In this sample, the clone carrying this T cell receptor beta chain turned up once. The antigen remains undetermined. This record belongs to a study of T cell responses to AZD1222 COVID-19 vaccine. Study at large: Second-dose intervals near 4 or 12 weeks were combined. General study findings and limits: Targets within unmutated variant regions were reportedly found for nearly half of spike-specific TCRs. With dominance at 160-218 and 743-854, vaccine-associated CD4 TCRs spanned spike. A mostly white British donor set with more females was recruited, and clonal diversity was possibly underestimated.

Sequencing used immunoSEQ multiplex PCR; TCRdb keeps in-frame clones, though not all of them. The top ten clones hold 9% to 15% of a sample with about 120,000 clones, around nine tenths of them seen once. The germline CDR1 and CDR2 sequences are MDHEN and SYDVKM. The CDR3 extends over 15 amino acids. Deletions cut 5 bases from V and 8 bases from J, with 20 bases between. The rearrangement links TRBV28 to TRBJ2-3; the D gene is possibly TRBD2 (5 bases). This receptor was taken from an adult in good health. The specimen comprised peripheral blood, sampled on day 0 of AZD1222 vaccination. The CDR3 here is CASSRAVFDFGTQYF. The CDR3 DNA sequence: TGTGCCAGCAGTCGAGCGGTTTTTGATTTTGGTACGCAGTATTTT. The entire variable domain, with the rest obtained from reference TRBV28 and TRBJ2-3, is as follows: DVKVTQSSRYLVKRTGEKVFLECVQDMDHENMFWYRQDPGLGLRLIYFSYDVKMKEKGDIPEGYSVSREKKERFSLILESASTNQTSMYLCASSRAVFDFGTQYFGPGTRLTVL.